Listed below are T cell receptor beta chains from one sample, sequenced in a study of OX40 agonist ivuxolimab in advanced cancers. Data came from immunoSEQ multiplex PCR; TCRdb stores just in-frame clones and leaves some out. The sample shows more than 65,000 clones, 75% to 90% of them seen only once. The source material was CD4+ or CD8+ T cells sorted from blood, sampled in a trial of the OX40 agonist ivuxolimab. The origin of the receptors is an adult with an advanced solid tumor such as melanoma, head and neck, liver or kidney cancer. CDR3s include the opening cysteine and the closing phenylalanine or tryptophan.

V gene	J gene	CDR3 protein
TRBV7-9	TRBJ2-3	CASSFSQPTDTQYF
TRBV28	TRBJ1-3	CASSVMTGKTGNTIYF
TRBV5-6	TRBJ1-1	CASSSGTGGEAFF
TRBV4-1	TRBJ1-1	CASSPGLYGTEAFF
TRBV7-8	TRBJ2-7	CASSLSGADYEQYF
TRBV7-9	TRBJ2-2	CASSRQGARGTGELFF
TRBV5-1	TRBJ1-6	CASSLGGSYNSPLHF
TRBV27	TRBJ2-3	CASCRASTDTQYF
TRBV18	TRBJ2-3	CASSPTETGTDTQYF
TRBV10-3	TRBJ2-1	CAIGTSGGNEQFF
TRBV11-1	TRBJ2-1	CASSLAGTTQFF
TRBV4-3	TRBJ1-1	CASSQEPRAGRQMNTEAFF
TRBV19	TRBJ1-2	CASSHRKANYGYTF
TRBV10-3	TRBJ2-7	CAISVQPYEQYF
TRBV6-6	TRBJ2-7	CASSYSDSSREQYF
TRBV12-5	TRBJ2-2	CASGLVLGTGTYTGELFF
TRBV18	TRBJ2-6	CASSPTTAGANVLTF
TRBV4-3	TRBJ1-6	CASSQDFGSSYNSPLHF
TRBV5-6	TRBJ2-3	CASKLQGSDTQYF
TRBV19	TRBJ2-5	CASRPGPGGSETQYF
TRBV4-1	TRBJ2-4	CASSQPLDGSKNIQYF
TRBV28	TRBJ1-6	CASLGEPLGNSPLHF
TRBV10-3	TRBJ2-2	CAISSRQGADTGELFF
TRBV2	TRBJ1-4	CASSGRRTNEKLFF
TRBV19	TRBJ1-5	CASSPQPEGNQPQHF
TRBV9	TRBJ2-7	CASSGLGGQGNEQYF
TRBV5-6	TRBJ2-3	CASRITGGDTQYF
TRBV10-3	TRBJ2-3	CAISGTSYSTDTQYF
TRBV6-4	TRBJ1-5	CASSERERRTAISNQPQHF
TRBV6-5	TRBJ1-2	CASSPEKGGYTF
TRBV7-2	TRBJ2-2	CASSSRTSLNTGELFF
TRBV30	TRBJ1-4	CAWSTANEKLFF
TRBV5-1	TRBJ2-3	CASSSTTSGGNSDTQYF
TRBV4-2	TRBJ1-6	CASSQYGTGGNSPLHF
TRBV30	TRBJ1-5	CAWSYGTADQPQHF
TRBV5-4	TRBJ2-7	CASSPGGGGPNEQYF
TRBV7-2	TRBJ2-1	CASSLVGGFAYNEQFF
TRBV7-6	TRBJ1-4	CASSFKGGLANEKLFF
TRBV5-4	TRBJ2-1	CASSLASGNEQFF
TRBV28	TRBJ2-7	CASSPRQGAHEQYF
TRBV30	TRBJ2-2	CAWSDRTGELFF
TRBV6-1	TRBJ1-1	CASSEAGTGRGTEAFF
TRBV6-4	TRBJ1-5	CASSNGQGEQPQHF
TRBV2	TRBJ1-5	CASRTNRNQPQHF
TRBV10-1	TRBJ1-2	CASRPETDTKLHYGYTF
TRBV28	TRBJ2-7	CASSSLYEQYF
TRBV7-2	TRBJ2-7	CASMRQGEYEQYF